Following are 21 T cell receptor beta chains from one sample sequenced in a study of identical twins. One entry per CDR3 protein, called by TCRdb with MiXCR from the 5' RACE reads. The sample includes 1.5 million to 2 million distinct CDR3 sequences, roughly 35% of them seen just once. Sequencing input: cord blood. The receptors were gathered from a newborn girl in good health.

In this sample, this clonotype turned up a few times. The V call is TRBV27, the J call TRBJ1-1, with TRBD1 as a possible D gene (6 bases). CDR3 size: 13 residues. Germline V gene data show CDR1 as MNHEY and CDR2 as SMNVEV (reference sequence). Trimming cost V 4 bases and J 8 bases, with 14 bases left between them. The CDR3 reads CASSWGLAYEAFF. CDR3 bases: TGTGCCAGCAGTTGGGGGCTGGCTTACGAAGCTTTCTTT.

In the case of this clonotype: Sequence at one end of the junction differs from germline and may be a read error. The CDR3 loop reads CASSEALKPQHF. The CDR3 DNA follows: TGTGCCAGCAGCGAAGCACTTAAGCCCCAGCATTTT. This chain connects TRBV2 to TRBJ1-5; the D is unclear. Germline lookup yields CDR1 SNHLY and CDR2 FYNNEI. There are 12 residues in the CDR3.

This clonotype was seen a handful of times. The rearrangement joins TRBV13 to TRBJ2-3, with 9 bases identical to TRBD2. Trimming took 2 bases from V and 4 from J; bases not matched to a gene: 7. The germline V gene encodes CDR1 PRHDT and CDR2 FYEKMQ (reference sequence). The CDR3 contains 16 residues. The CDR3 region has the DNA TGTGCCAGCAGCTTAAGCGCTAGCGGGAACCCAGATACGCAGTATTTT. This codes for CASSLSASGNPDTQYF.

The rearrangement uses TRBV21-1 and TRBJ1-5; the table's D call of TRBD1 was not tested on the DNA. TRBV21-1 is a pseudogene. This CDR3 spans 17 amino acids. CDR3 nucleotides: TGTGCCAGCAGCCACACCTGTTGGGACAGTGGCTGTCAGCCCCAGCATTTT. This codes for CASSHTCWDSGCQPQHF.

The V and J genes are TRBV7-9 and TRBJ1-2; D is ambiguous. Germline assignment: CDR1 SEHNR and CDR2 FQNEAQ (reference sequence). V was pared by 1 base and J by 8 bases, with 11 bases between. The CDR3 totals 13 residues. The CDR3 is CASSLGVRVGYTF. Here the CDR3 DNA reads TGTGCCAGCAGCTTAGGAGTCCGGGTCGGCTACACCTTC.

The chain joins TRBV5-1 to TRBJ1-5; D gene ambiguous. Germline assignment: CDR1 SGHRS and CDR2 YFSETQ. This CDR3 comprises 14 residues. The V end lost 4 bases, the J end lost 3 bases, and 11 bases lay between the germline ends. CDR3 DNA: TGCGCCAGCAGCCCCGGAGTCACCAATCAGCCCCAGCATTTT. It is translated as CASSPGVTNQPQHF.

The V call is TRBV3-1, the J call TRBJ1-2; D is perhaps TRBD1 (5 bases). V lost 4 bases and J 7 bases, leaving 13 bases between the germline ends. The CDR3 is 13 residues long. Germline lookup yields CDR1 LGHDT and CDR2 YNNKEL (reference sequence). In DNA, the CDR3 is TGTGCCAGCAGCCCCACGAGGGGAGTTGGCTACACCTTC. Amino acids: CASSPTRGVGYTF.

V is TRBV3-1 and J is TRBJ2-7; 8 bases are shared with TRBD2. Germline V gene lookup returns CDR1 LGHDT and CDR2 YNNKEL (reference sequence). The CDR3 length is 15 residues. After removal of 2 bases from V and 3 bases from J, the junction contained 6 bases not matched to a gene. CDR3 in DNA: TGTGCCAGCAGCCAATCATTAGCGGGACTCTACGAGCAGTACTTC. As protein: CASSQSLAGLYEQYF.

The V gene is TRBV3-1, the J gene TRBJ2-3; no clear D gene. V shed 3 bases and J shed 0 bases, with 13 bases lying between them. The CDR3 totals 16 residues. CDR1 and CDR2 from the germline V gene are LGHDT and YNNKEL (reference sequence). This CDR3 reads CASSQNSGQSTDTQYF. The CDR3 DNA reads TGTGCCAGCAGCCAGAACTCGGGTCAGAGCACAGATACGCAGTATTTT.

This clonotype was detected only a few times. This rearrangement joins TRBV6-5 to TRBJ2-1, with 11 positions matching TRBD2. Germline V gives CDR1 MNHEY, CDR2 SVGAGI. This CDR3 has 21 amino acids. The trim removed 2 bases at V and 1 base at J, leaving 16 bases unmatched. The CDR3 DNA sequence: TGTGCCAGCAGTTACAAAGGTGTAGGCCTAGCGGGGGGCCGTTCCTACAATGAGCAGTTCTTC. It is translated as CASSYKGVGLAGGRSYNEQFF.

This clonotype was counted at least ten times. The V gene is TRBV12-3 or TRBV12-4, the J gene TRBJ2-1, with D perhaps TRBD2 (6 bases). CDR3 length: 13 amino acids. V was cut by 7 bases and J by 10 bases, with 17 bases left in between. The CDR3 here is CASIRGDSEEQFF. CDR3 coding DNA: TGTGCCAGCATCAGAGGGGACTCTGAGGAGCAGTTCTTC.

V and J are TRBV7-2 and TRBJ2-1; the match to TRBD2 covers 7 bases. The V segment lost 4 bases and the J segment 2 bases; nucleotides outside the gene matches: 8. Germline-derived CDR1 and CDR2 are SGHTA and FQGNSA. The CDR3 sequence is 16 residues long. The CDR3, as DNA: TGTGCCAGCAGCTACCCCAAGCGGGGTCCCTACAATGAGCAGTTCTTC. It codes for CASSYPKRGPYNEQFF.

The genes are TRBV12-3 or TRBV12-4 and TRBJ1-3, with D possibly being TRBD1 (6 bases). This CDR3 region has 16 residues. The ends were cut back, 7 bases at V and 3 bases at J, with 19 bases in the middle. For the CDR3, the DNA is TGTGCCAGCACCCTTAACCAGGGGCTGGGTGGAAACACCATATATTTT. Translated, it gives CASTLNQGLGGNTIYF.

V is TRBV6-1 and J is TRBJ2-3; the D is unclear. Germline values: CDR1 MNHNS, CDR2 SASEGT. The CDR3 contains 14 residues. The ends were cut back, 4 bases at V and 1 base at J, with 9 bases in the middle. The CDR3 DNA sequence: TGTGCCAGCAGTGCCCAAGGGCGCACAGATACGCAGTATTTT. Translating gives CASSAQGRTDTQYF.

The chain employs TRBV20-1 and TRBJ2-2; D unclear. The CDR3 is 12 amino acids. Germline loops: CDR1 DFQATT, CDR2 SNEGSKA (reference sequence). The V end was cut by 0 bases, the J end by 6 bases, with 5 bases between. DNA of the CDR3: TGCAGTGCTAGAGATGGGGCCGGGGAGCTGTTTTTT. It yields the protein CSARDGAGELFF.

In regard to this clonotype: A read error may produce the germline difference seen at one junction end. The chain is built from TRBV12-3 or TRBV12-4 and TRBJ1-6; TRBD1 is a possible D gene (6 bases). This CDR3 contains 13 residues. The CDR3 region is CASTGQPHSPPHF. The CDR3 bases are TGTGCCAGCACCGGACAGCCCCATTCACCCCCCCACTTT.

This chain connects TRBV6-2 or TRBV6-3 to TRBJ2-7; D possibly corresponds to TRBD2 (5 bases). CDR1 is MNHEY and CDR2 is SVGEGT in the germline V gene. V was trimmed by 6 bases and J by 4 bases, leaving 19 bases between them. The CDR3 runs 15 residues. CDR3 region: CASSDYHLGKYEQYF. DNA of the CDR3: TGTGCCAGCAGCGACTACCACTTGGGAAAATACGAGCAGTACTTC.

The CDR3 nucleotides read TGCGCCAGCAGCTTGAGGGATACAGGGTCGAACACTGAAGCTTTCTTT. It codes for CASSLRDTGSNTEAFF. The V gene is TRBV5-1, the J gene TRBJ1-1; tentatively, D is TRBD1 (6 bases). Per germline, CDR1 SGHRS and CDR2 YFSETQ. V was shortened by 1 base and J by 1 base, with 14 bases between the two germline ends. This CDR3 contains 16 residues. The complete variable domain, with remaining parts taken from reference TRBV5-1 and TRBJ1-1, reads KAGVTQTPRYLIKTRGQQVTLSCSPISGHRSVSWYQQTPGQGLQFLFEYFSETQRNKGNFPGRFSGRQFSNSRSEMNVSTLELGDSALYLCASSLRDTGSNTEAFFGQGTRLTVV.

The chain is built from TRBV20-1 and TRBJ1-2; D is uncertain. V lost 8 bases and J 2 bases, leaving 18 bases between the germline ends. CDR3 length: 14 residues. CDR1 is DFQATT and CDR2 is SNEGSKA in the germline V gene (reference sequence). The CDR3 spells CSTTYGPLNYGYTF. The CDR3 coding sequence is TGCAGTACCACCTACGGGCCGCTGAACTATGGCTACACCTTC.

This clonotype came up a few times. The chain recombines TRBV6-2 or TRBV6-3 with TRBJ1-2; possible D gene TRBD1, 6 bases. V dropped 2 bases and J dropped 3 bases, with 13 bases sitting between them. This CDR3 spans 15 amino acids. Germline assignment: CDR1 MNHEY and CDR2 SVGEGT. CDR3 protein: CASSYLGQHDYGYTF. The CDR3 DNA is TGTGCCAGCAGTTACCTCGGACAGCACGACTATGGCTACACCTTC.

The chain recombines TRBV6-2 or TRBV6-3 with TRBJ2-1; TRBD2 matches at 9 bases. CDR3 size: 13 residues. Germline lookup yields CDR1 MNHEY and CDR2 SVGEGT. V was clipped by 10 bases and J by 6 bases; unmatched bases: 7. This CDR3 is CATFSGSVNEQFF. The CDR3 DNA follows: TGTGCCACCTTTAGCGGGAGCGTCAATGAGCAGTTCTTC.